A single sample gave rise to the 10 T cell receptor beta chains below, sequenced in a study of blood T cells in healthy people across ages. Primed by a sample-barcoded 5' primer and a J-beta primer mix, a second PCR proceeded for 7 to 11 cycles. MiXCR, applied by TCRdb to the 5' RACE reads, yields one record per CDR3 protein. The sample shows around 1,000,000 distinct CDR3 sequences, about 25% of them seen only once. These same records also appear under a second study, on T cells of mothers and their children.

Specimen: blood. These receptors were taken from a girl aged 2 to 10 in good health.

The rearrangement links TRBV4-1 to TRBJ2-4, with D possibly being TRBD2 (6 bases). The CDR3 contains 16 residues. Trimming cost V 2 bases and J 0 bases, with 11 bases left between them. CDR1 and CDR2 (germline): MGHRA, YSYEKL. The DNA of the CDR3 is TGCGCCAGCAGCCAACCGCGGGGAAAAGCCAAAAACATTCAGTACTTC. This codes for CASSQPRGKAKNIQYF.

This clonotype was seen a few times. The chain employs TRBV20-1 and TRBJ1-3, with D perhaps TRBD1 (6 bases). CDR3 length: 14 residues. Germline lookup yields CDR1 DFQATT and CDR2 SNEGSKA (reference sequence). Trimming left V 2 bases short and J 4 bases short, with 12 bases between. DNA of the CDR3: TGCAGTGCTAGAACGGGGGCGCGAGGAAACACCATATATTTT. Translating it yields CSARTGARGNTIYF.

The table lists this clonotype with a few counts. The chain combines TRBV29-1 with TRBJ2-2; D is unclear. The germline V and J ends were trimmed by 5 bases and 4 bases, with 8 bases remaining between them. The CDR3 is made up of 12 amino acids. Germline assignment: CDR1 SQVTM and CDR2 ANQGSEA. CDR3 sequence: CSVMLGTGELFF. CDR3 nucleotides: TGCAGCGTTATGCTGGGCACCGGGGAGCTGTTTTTT.

This clonotype has just a few counts. J is TRBJ2-5 and V is TRBV7-9; D remains ambiguous. V was shortened by 4 bases and J by 7 bases, with 19 bases between the two germline ends. Germline loops: CDR1 SEHNR, CDR2 FQNEAQ (reference sequence). CDR3 size: 15 residues. The CDR3 DNA reads as TGTGCCAGCAGCTCAGCCCGGCGCGTGGATGGGACCCAGTACTTC. Amino acids: CASSSARRVDGTQYF.

This rearrangement joins TRBV4-2 to TRBJ2-1; D perhaps matches TRBD2 (6 bases). Deletions cut 0 bases from V and 13 bases from J, with 13 bases between. The germline CDR1 and CDR2 sequences are LGHNA and YNFKEQ. This CDR3 has 13 residues. CDR3 sequence: CASSQDPGVVQFF. The CDR3 DNA reads TGTGCCAGCAGCCAAGACCCGGGAGTCGTTCAGTTCTTC.

V and J are TRBV29-1 and TRBJ2-7; D perhaps matches TRBD1 (6 bases). This CDR3 region has 11 residues. From germline, CDR1 is SQVTM and CDR2 ANQGSEA. Between the trimmed V and J ends, which lost 5 bases and 3 bases, there was a span of 8 bases. The CDR3 is CSVFRGYEQYF. The CDR3 nucleotides are TGCAGCGTTTTCAGGGGCTACGAGCAGTACTTC.

In this sample, this clonotype turned up a few times. This sequence joins TRBV5-1 and TRBJ2-7, with a tentative D call TRBD2 (5 bases). Germline CDR1 is SGHRS and CDR2 is YFSETQ. Trimming stripped 4 bases from V and 0 bases from J, with 14 bases between. The CDR3 is 15 residues long. The CDR3 loop reads CASSALGTSSYEQYF. CDR3 coding DNA: TGCGCCAGCAGCGCTCTGGGAACTAGCTCCTACGAGCAGTACTTC. The full variable domain, completed using reference TRBV5-1 and TRBJ2-7, is KAGVTQTPRYLIKTRGQQVTLSCSPISGHRSVSWYQQTPGQGLQFLFEYFSETQRNKGNFPGRFSGRQFSNSRSEMNVSTLELGDSALYLCASSALGTSSYEQYFGPGTRLTVT.

The CDR3 loop reads CASSLFGETQFF. As DNA, the CDR3 is TGTGCCAGCAGCTTATTTGGAGAGACCCAGTTCTTC. V usage is TRBV7-2 and J usage is TRBJ2-1; unclear D gene. CDR3 length equals 12 residues. Trimming left V 2 bases short and J 13 bases short, with 12 bases between. Germline CDR1 is SGHTA and CDR2 is FQGNSA.

This clonotype was seen only a few times. The CDR3 does not end in the conserved phenylalanine or tryptophan, so this is likely a read error. This rearrangement joins TRBV29-1 to TRBJ1-2; a weak D match, TRBD1 (6 bases). Between the trimmed V and J ends, which lost 6 bases and 5 bases, there was a span of 10 bases. Germline values: CDR1 SQVTM, CDR2 ANQGSEA. The CDR3 sequence is 11 residues long. CDR3 nucleotides: TGCAGCGTGGACAGCGATTATGGCTACACCTTG. Translating gives CSVDSDYGYTL.

The CDR3 is CASRDSAYEQYF. DNA of the CDR3: TGTGCCTCCCGGGATTCCGCCTACGAGCAGTACTTC. This chain connects TRBV10-3 to TRBJ2-7, with D tentatively TRBD2 (5 bases). V gave up 11 bases and J gave up 2 bases, with 13 bases separating them. Germline V gives CDR1 ENHRY, CDR2 SYGVKD. The CDR3 consists of 12 residues.